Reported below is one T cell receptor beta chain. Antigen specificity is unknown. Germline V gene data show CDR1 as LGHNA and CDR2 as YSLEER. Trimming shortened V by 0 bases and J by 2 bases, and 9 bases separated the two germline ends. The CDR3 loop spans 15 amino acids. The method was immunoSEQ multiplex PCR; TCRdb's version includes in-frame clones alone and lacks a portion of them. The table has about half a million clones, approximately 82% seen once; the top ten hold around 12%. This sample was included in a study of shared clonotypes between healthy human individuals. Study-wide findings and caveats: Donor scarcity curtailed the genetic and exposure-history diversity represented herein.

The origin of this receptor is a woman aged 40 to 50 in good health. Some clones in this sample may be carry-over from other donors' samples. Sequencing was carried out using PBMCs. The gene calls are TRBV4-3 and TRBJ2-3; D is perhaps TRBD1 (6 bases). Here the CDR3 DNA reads TGCGCCAGCAGCCAAGAAAGGACAGACACAGATACGCAGTATTTT. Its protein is CASSQERTDTDTQYF.